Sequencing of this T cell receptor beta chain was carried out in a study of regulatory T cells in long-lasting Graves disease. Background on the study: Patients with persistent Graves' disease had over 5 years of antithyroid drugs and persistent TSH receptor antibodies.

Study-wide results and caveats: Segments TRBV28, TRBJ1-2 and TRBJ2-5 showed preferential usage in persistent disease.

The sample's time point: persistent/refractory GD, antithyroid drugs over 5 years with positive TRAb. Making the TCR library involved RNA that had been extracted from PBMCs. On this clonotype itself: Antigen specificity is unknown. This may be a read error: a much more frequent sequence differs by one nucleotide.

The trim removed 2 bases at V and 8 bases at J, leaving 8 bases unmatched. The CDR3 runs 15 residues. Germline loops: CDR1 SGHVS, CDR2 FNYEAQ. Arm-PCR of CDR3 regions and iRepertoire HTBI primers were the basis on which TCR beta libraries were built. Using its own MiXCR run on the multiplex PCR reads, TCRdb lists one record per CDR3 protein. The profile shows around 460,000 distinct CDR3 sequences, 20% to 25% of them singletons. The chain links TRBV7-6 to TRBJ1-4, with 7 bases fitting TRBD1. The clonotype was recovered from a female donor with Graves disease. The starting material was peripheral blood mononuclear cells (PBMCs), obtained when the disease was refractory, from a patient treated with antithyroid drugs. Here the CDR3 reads CASSLIGRGNEKLFF. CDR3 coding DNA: TGTGCCAGCAGCTTAATCGGCAGGGGGAACGAAAAACTGTTTTTT.